The 11 T cell receptor beta chains listed next were all sequenced from one sample in a study of beta chain features in type 1 diabetes (dated by TCRdb to 2017 to 2018). Preparation of the library involved the immunoSEQ multiplex PCR assay. The entire amount of isolated RNA was reverse transcribed using the High Capacity cDNA Reverse Transcription Kit, so the sequenced TCRB transcripts were expressed ones. TCRdb took this table from immuneACCESS and kept in-frame rearrangements with V and J called. Such tables lack part of the clones; where checked against another copy, unresolved V genes explain under half of the gap, and the rest is unexplained. The sample includes under 450,000 clones, with approximately 13% observed a single time. 0.035% to 0.04% of the sample is held by the ten biggest clonotypes. Sequenced input: naive CD4+ T cells from blood. What this sample's cell subset or site label stands for: true naive CD4+ T cells. The receptor set was obtained from a man aged 25-40 years in good health.

The chain uses TRBV7-2 and TRBJ2-2; the D is unclear. The germline CDR1 and CDR2 sequences are SGHTA and FQGNSA. The ends were cut back, 2 bases at V and 3 bases at J, with 7 bases in the middle. The CDR3 is made up of 14 amino acids. The CDR3 DNA sequence: TGTGCCAGCAGCTTATTACAGTACACCGGGGAGCTGTTTTTT. Translating it yields CASSLLQYTGELFF.

V gene TRBV5-6 combines with J gene TRBJ1-2; unclear D gene. Between the trimmed V and J ends, which lost 4 bases and 7 bases, there was a span of 20 bases. CDR1 SGHDT and CDR2 YYEEEE come from the germline V gene. This CDR3 region has 15 residues. CDR3 protein: CASSQGPIRVRGYTF. As DNA, the CDR3 is TGTGCCAGCAGCCAAGGACCGATTCGGGTCCGTGGCTACACCTTC.

The rearrangement joins TRBV9 to TRBJ1-1; D ambiguous. This CDR3 is 13 amino acids long. Germline CDR1 SGDLS, CDR2 YYNGEE. Trimming cost V 0 bases and J 6 bases, with 9 bases left between them. CDR3 DNA: TGTGCCAGCAGCGTAGTTAATACCGCTGAAGCTTTCTTT. Its translation: CASSVVNTAEAFF.

This clone has more than one count but fewer than ten. The V call is TRBV9, the J call TRBJ1-1; weak D call: TRBD1 (6 bases). The CDR3 runs 15 residues. CDR1 is SGDLS and CDR2 is YYNGEE in the germline V gene. Trimming took 0 bases from V and 0 from J, leaving 9 bases between them. CDR3 DNA: TGTGCCAGCAGCGTAGAGGGACACTTGAACACTGAAGCTTTCTTT. This encodes CASSVEGHLNTEAFF.

At least ten counts were recorded for this clone. Different DNA sequences within this sample yield the same CDR3. CDR3 sequence (DNA): TGTGCCAGCAGCTTAAGGGGGGGCACAGATACGCAGTATTTT. It encodes CASSLRGGTDTQYF. This chain uses TRBV7-2 with TRBJ2-3, with D possibly called TRBD1 or TRBD2 (6 bases each). Trimming took 2 bases from V and 1 from J, leaving 7 bases between them. The CDR3 sequence is 14 residues long. CDR1 and CDR2 (germline): SGHTA, FQGNSA.

This clone was detected a few times. This rearrangement joins TRBV6-1 to TRBJ2-5; a weak D match, TRBD1 (5 bases). Germline loops: CDR1 MNHNS, CDR2 SASEGT. This CDR3 is built from 14 residues. The V and J ends lost 3 bases and 4 bases respectively, with 12 bases between them. CDR3 sequence (DNA): TGTGCCAGCAGTGAGCAGGGTCATGGAGAGACCCAGTACTTC. Translated: CASSEQGHGETQYF.

The V gene is TRBV7-6, the J gene TRBJ2-7; 9 bases are a match to TRBD1. The CDR3 has 14 amino acids. Germline CDR1 is SGHVS and CDR2 is FNYEAQ. The J segment lost 7 bases and the V segment lost 0 bases, leaving 4 bases of the junction unmatched. The CDR3 is CASSLAGQGWEQYF. Written as DNA, the CDR3 is TGTGCCAGCAGCTTAGCGGGACAGGGTTGGGAGCAGTACTTC. The full variable domain, rest sourced from reference TRBV7-6 and TRBJ2-7, is GAGVSQSPRYKVTKRGQDVALRCDPISGHVSLYWYRQALGQGPEFLTYFNYEAQQDKSGLPNDRFSAERPEGSISTLTIQRTEQRDSAMYRCASSLAGQGWEQYFGPGTRLTVT.

There are a few counts of this clone. This sequence joins TRBV15 and TRBJ2-1, with D possibly TRBD2 on 5 matching bases. This CDR3 is 16 amino acids long. The V gene's germline CDR1 is LNHNV and CDR2 YYDKDF (reference sequence). Between the trimmed V and J ends, which lost 1 base and 4 bases, there was a span of 14 bases. For the CDR3, the DNA is TGTGCCACCAGCAGAGTGGCGGACTCGTTTTACAATGAGCAGTTCTTC. This sequence encodes CATSRVADSFYNEQFF.

This clone was counted only a few times. The chain links TRBV5-6 to TRBJ1-5, with 9 bases that match TRBD1. After removal of 2 bases from V and 7 bases from J, the junction contained 4 bases not matched to a gene. Germline-derived CDR1 and CDR2 are SGHDT and YYEEEE. The CDR3 is made up of 14 amino acids. As DNA, the CDR3 is TGTGCCAGCAGCTTACAGGGGGCAGGACAGCCCCAGCATTTT. It specifies CASSLQGAGQPQHF.

This clone was counted ten times or more. The CDR3 here is CASSIPPRSAEQFF. The CDR3 DNA reads as TGCGCCAGCAGCATACCACCCCGGTCTGCTGAGCAGTTCTTC. The gene calls are TRBV4-1 and TRBJ2-1; D remains unclear. This CDR3 comprises 14 residues. Trimming cost V 5 bases and J 9 bases, with 17 bases left between them. The germline V gene encodes CDR1 MGHRA and CDR2 YSYEKL.

This clone has only a few counts. The J gene is TRBJ2-5, the V gene TRBV30; D call uncertain. V was cut by 1 base and J by 5 bases, with 8 bases left in between. The V gene's germline CDR1 is GTSNPN and CDR2 SVGIG (reference sequence). The CDR3 loop spans 12 amino acids. DNA for the CDR3: TGTGCCTGGAGTGAGTTTGGGGAGACCCAGTACTTC. Its protein is CAWSEFGETQYF.